The rows below give T cell receptor beta chains drawn from one sample of a study of OX40 agonist ivuxolimab in advanced cancers. The table came from immunoSEQ multiplex PCR; TCRdb's copy has only in-frame clones and leaves some out. The sample includes around 68,000 clones, 85% to 95% of them seen just once. Sequences were derived from CD4+ or CD8+ T cells sorted from blood, sampled in a trial of the OX40 agonist ivuxolimab. The receptors shown here come from an adult with an advanced solid tumor such as melanoma, head and neck, liver or kidney cancer. CDR3s include the opening cysteine and the closing phenylalanine or tryptophan. The order of the fields is V gene, J gene, CDR3 protein.

TRBV6-5,TRBJ1-5,CASNPTGANQPQHF
TRBV4-1,TRBJ1-4,CASTDRATNEKLFF
TRBV6-6,TRBJ1-3,CATGDTSSGNTIYF
TRBV2,TRBJ2-5,CASSTWSLDGGDETQYF
TRBV10-3,TRBJ2-3,CAISESHRVLRDTQYF
TRBV5-4,TRBJ2-3,CASSLELAGPTDTQYF
TRBV11-2,TRBJ2-7,CASSLVSSGGAQAYEQYF
TRBV5-4,TRBJ1-4,CASSLSGESKLFF
TRBV25-1,TRBJ1-6,CASSEYKDNSPLHF
TRBV7-2,TRBJ1-2,CAQGDRAGYTF
TRBV14,TRBJ1-2,CASSQGDYGYTF
TRBV18,TRBJ2-3,CASSPGDTDTQYF
TRBV30,TRBJ2-7,CAFRTGAFEQYF
TRBV5-1,TRBJ2-2,CASSPPGRPNTGELFF
TRBV19,TRBJ2-4,CASSSQDSNIQYF
TRBV7-9,TRBJ2-7,CASSYPGQGGEQYF
TRBV5-1,TRBJ1-2,CASSSLQGLYGYTF
TRBV5-5,TRBJ2-2,CASSPHSGDGGELFF
TRBV5-6,TRBJ2-1,CASSSSRVSYNEQFF
TRBV6-5,TRBJ1-5,CASSLTGGTVQPQHF
TRBV11-2,TRBJ2-7,CASSLWWGGSSLFYEQYF
TRBV11-2,TRBJ2-1,CASSSPTRNNEQFF
TRBV2,TRBJ2-3,CASSEARVATLDTQYF
TRBV2,TRBJ1-2,CASSEAGIGHGYTF
TRBV27,TRBJ2-3,CASSSTTDTQYF
TRBV2,TRBJ2-5,CASSASQGRETQYF
TRBV7-9,TRBJ2-1,CASSLGWNGEQFF
TRBV18,TRBJ2-5,CASSPRPTSGSPETQYF
TRBV5-4,TRBJ2-1,CASSLPSGAYNEQFF
TRBV2,TRBJ2-1,CASSTFSEQFF
TRBV11-3,TRBJ2-7,CASSLVLQGNSYEQYF
TRBV6-1,TRBJ2-7,CASSEGSSLTYEQYF
TRBV30,TRBJ1-1,CAWNSMNTEAFF
TRBV30,TRBJ2-7,CAWSGLAGNYEQYF
TRBV5-5,TRBJ1-1,CASSLRWGSVDTEAFF
TRBV5-4,TRBJ2-2,CASSPTGLTGELFF
TRBV25-1,TRBJ1-1,CASSEGLGGAFF
TRBV5-1,TRBJ1-2,CASSLGDRGWTYGYTF
TRBV29-1,TRBJ2-2,CSARGGTGELFF
TRBV5-1,TRBJ2-3,CASSRSGLSTDTQYF